This T cell receptor (beta chain) was captured in a study of blood T cell repertoires in COVID-19. The CDR3 has 14 residues. Germline trimming cut 6 bases from V and 0 bases from J; bases unmatched to any gene: 4. Per the germline V gene, CDR1 is MNHEY and CDR2 is SVGAGI. Here immunoSEQ multiplex PCR was the method, and the copy in TCRdb shows in-frame clones only, minus some. The sample records 20,000 to 30,000 clones, 82% being singletons. The source is a human donor in a cohort sampled during active COVID-19. The V gene is TRBV6-5, the J gene TRBJ1-1, with 7 bases lining up with TRBD1. Material: peripheral blood. The CDR3: CASSYRGLNTEAFF. In nucleotides, the CDR3 is TGTGCCAGCAGCTACAGGGGCTTGAACACTGAAGCTTTCTTT.